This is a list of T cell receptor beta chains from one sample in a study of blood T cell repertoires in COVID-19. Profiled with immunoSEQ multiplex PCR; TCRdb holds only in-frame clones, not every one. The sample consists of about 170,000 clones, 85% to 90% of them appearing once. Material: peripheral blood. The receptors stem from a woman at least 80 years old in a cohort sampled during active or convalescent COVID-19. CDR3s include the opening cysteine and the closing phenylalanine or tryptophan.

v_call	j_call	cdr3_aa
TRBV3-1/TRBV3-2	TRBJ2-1	CASSQVRGGAGDEQFF
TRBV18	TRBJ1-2	CASSPPPMGVGGYTF
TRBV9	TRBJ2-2	CASNRGGTGELFF
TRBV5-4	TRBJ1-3	CASSVQGTGNTIYF
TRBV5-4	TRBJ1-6	CASSYSRTGGVYSPLHF
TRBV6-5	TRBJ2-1	CATTIAVEQFF
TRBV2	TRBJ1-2	CASGQGSGYTF
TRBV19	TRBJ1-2	CASSRDSALYGYTF
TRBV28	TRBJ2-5	CASSRTGGRGWETQYF
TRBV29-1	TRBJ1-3	CSASGQGRNTIYF
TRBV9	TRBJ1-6	CASSVDRGLGSPLHF
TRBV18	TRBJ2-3	CASSRGRAETDTQYF
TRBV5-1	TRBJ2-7	CASSSQGRSYEQYF
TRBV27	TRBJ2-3	CASRDRVADTQYF
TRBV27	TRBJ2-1	CASKYLAGERNEQFF
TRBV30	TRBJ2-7	CAWSVLRGTGASYEQYF
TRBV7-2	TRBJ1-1	CASSLYLNTEAFF
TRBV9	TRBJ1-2	CASSANGGPYGYTF
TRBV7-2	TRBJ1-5	CASSLAQGGNQPQHF
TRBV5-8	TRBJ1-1	CASSFVSGVSEAFF
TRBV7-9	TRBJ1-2	CASSLVSTNYGYTF